Many counts were recorded for the clone carrying this T cell receptor beta chain. The antigen is unknown. This CDR3 is 17 amino acids long. The germline V gene has CDR1 SGHVS and CDR2 FQNEAQ. Deletions cut 2 bases from V and 1 base from J, with 18 bases between. This sample was taken from a study of identical twins. Findings of the study overall: Cord blood beta clonotypes that were abundant carried fewer insertions, and memory repertoires showed no such trend.

Unique molecular identifiers were present on cDNA, and template switching added a universal primer site. MiXCR, applied by TCRdb to the 5' RACE reads, yields one record per CDR3 protein. Altogether a few hundred thousand distinct CDR3 sequences are present, more than 9% being singletons, with the ten largest covering 2.5% to 3.5%. The same sample was also used in a study of yellow fever vaccine responses in identical twins.

V usage is TRBV7-8 and J usage is TRBJ2-7, with no clear D. The source of this sequence is a woman aged 18-29 years in good health. Source material: PBMCs. CDR3 nucleotides: TGTGCCAGCAGCTTAAGGGTGATCGGAACAGCATCCTACGAGCAGTACTTC. Translation gives CASSLRVIGTASYEQYF.